The rows below give T cell receptor beta chains drawn from one sample of a study of cytotoxic CD8 clonotypes in ibrutinib-treated CLL. Clones were sequenced by immunoSEQ multiplex PCR, and TCRdb holds only the in-frame ones, with some missing. The sample shows about 27,000 clones, almost 70% of them seen only once. Sample: PBMCs, taken after 24 months of ibrutinib treatment. These receptors were collected from a human donor with chronic lymphocytic leukemia. Each CDR3 is given without its conserved first and last residue. Expanded clones get a size class; other rows say once, few or many, or leave the size out.

v_call | clone_size | cdr3_aa
TRBV2 | NA | ASSALPYFYEQY
TRBV5-1 | few | ASSLGSWDEQY
TRBV5-1 | NA | ASSEPNTEAF
TRBV27 | NA | ASSLFESSYEQY
TRBV7-2 | few | ASSPQQGIGEQF
TRBV27 | NA | ASSSQTGGANEKLF
TRBV21-1 | NA | ASSDGQANSDGNTIY
TRBV7-7 | many | ASSSAGGIDEQF
TRBV30 | many | AWRRTGTTGELF
TRBV7-9 | NA | ASSLGGRTGELF
TRBV30 | NA | AWTPPWPGSTYEQY
TRBV11-2 | few | ASSLPVYEQY
TRBV2 | NA | ASREAAEQY
TRBV19 | NA | ASSIRGMDTEAF
TRBV9 | NA | ASSVGAGAPDTQY
TRBV10-1 | few | ASSEYRDSGYT
TRBV28 | NA | ASRTQGGQPQH
TRBV19 | NA | ASSIQGPNQPQH
TRBV6-5 | NA | ASSYSASGGYEQY
TRBV6-6 | once | ASSYSSEYSPLH
TRBV11-2 | NA | ASSLPNQPQH
TRBV19 | few | ASSMGRRGDQPQH
TRBV15 | NA | ATSRDVDPGNTIY
TRBV28 | NA | ASSYPAGSYEQY
TRBV2 | NA | ASSETWSTDTQY
TRBV18 | NA | ASSPRTSGGPSTDTQY
TRBV15 | few | ATRRDSLQETQY
TRBV20-1 | NA | SVGLAGQQY
TRBV18 | NA | ASSPTGTEAF
TRBV30 | NA | AVSPGRETQY
TRBV2 | NA | ASSEALWDSRGYT
TRBV5-1 | few | ASSPTGTDTQY
TRBV10-2 | few | ASSGGGRTNEKLF
TRBV7-7 | NA | ASSLRGPPNEKLF
TRBV11-2 | NA | ASRSSGGGSTGELF
TRBV28 | NA | ASSLEQGAVWEQY
TRBV4-3 | NA | ASSQAWGQSYEQY
TRBV27 | NA | ASSPWDPGYADTQY
TRBV11-2 | NA | ASSLTNTGELF
TRBV2 | NA | ASSSRDVRQPQH
TRBV5-1 | NA | ASTSIPGARQETQY
TRBV28 | NA | ASSLSGDLNTEAF
TRBV7-2 | NA | ASTPLAVSTDTQY
TRBV11-2 | few | ASSLGQGADPF
TRBV21-1 | NA | ASSNSSNRGTAEQY
TRBV6-5 | NA | ASSKDSNYGYT
TRBV2 | many | ASQLGGPGYT